This entry describes one TCR beta chain. This sample was included in a study of blood T cell repertoires in COVID-19. Study-level background: Material from acute and convalescent COVID-19 was sourced from the United States, Italy and Spain. The analysed material was cDNA or gDNA that came from T cells, B-cell-depleted T cells, or PBMCs.

Original data processing: By means of reference gene primer amplification, nucleated cell counts were estimated. Here immunoSEQ multiplex PCR was the method, and the copy in TCRdb shows in-frame clones only, minus some. V, J and clone size were drawn from that table, and D and trimming were deduced from the DNA. The table records some 200,000 clones, around 80% of them present only once. From germline, CDR1 is MDHEN and CDR2 SYDVKM. CDR3 length equals 15 residues. V lost 5 bases and J lost 7; bases outside the gene matches: 9. Material: peripheral blood. This TCR derives from a man in his forties or fifties with active or convalescent COVID-19. V gene TRBV28 combines with J gene TRBJ2-1, with 9 positions matching TRBD1. The CDR3 DNA reads TGTGCCAGCAGTCGCGCAAGACAGGGGGTTAATGAGCAGTTCTTC. Its translation is CASSRARQGVNEQFF.